A single T cell receptor (beta chain) is shown here with its context. This sample stems from a study of blood T cell repertoires in COVID-19. The protocol was immunoSEQ multiplex PCR, while the TCRdb copy is restricted to in-frame clones and leaves out a portion. The repertoire holds approximately 300,000 clones, with around 82% as singletons. Material for sequencing was peripheral blood. This TCR came from a woman aged 45-65 years with acute or convalescent COVID-19.

CDR3 residues: CASSAGSWVDTQYF. CDR3 sequence (DNA): TGTGCCAGCAGTGCAGGCAGCTGGGTAGATACGCAGTATTTT. The chain uses TRBV6-4 and TRBJ2-3, with no clear D. Germline lookup yields CDR1 MRHNA and CDR2 SNTAGT. The V and J ends lost 4 bases and 5 bases respectively, with 13 bases between them. The CDR3 runs to 14 residues.